One and the same sample provided the 19 T cell receptor beta chains below, sequenced in a study of cytotoxic CD8 clonotypes in ibrutinib-treated CLL. Here immunoSEQ multiplex PCR was the method, and the copy in TCRdb shows in-frame clones only, minus some. The repertoire holds just over 200,000 clones, just under 80% seen once, with roughly 10% in the top ten. Sample: PBMCs, taken after 12 months of ibrutinib treatment. The receptors shown here come from a human donor with chronic lymphocytic leukemia.

V and J are TRBV2 and TRBJ2-5; a weak D match, TRBD2 (6 bases). Trimming removed 3 bases at V and 4 bases at J, with 9 bases between. This CDR3 has 13 residues. The germline CDR1 and CDR2 sequences are SNHLY and FYNNEI. The CDR3 DNA reads as TGTGCCAGCAGTGACTTCGGGAGAGAGACCCAGTACTTC. It codes for CASSDFGRETQYF.

The sample holds one count of this clone. The rearrangement links TRBV11-1 to TRBJ2-1, with a possible D match to TRBD1 (6 bases). CDR3 size: 14 residues. Trimming removed 5 bases at V and 1 base at J, with 9 bases between. Germline V gives CDR1 SGHAT, CDR2 FQDESV (reference sequence). CDR3 DNA: TGTGCCAGCAGCGTCACAGGGTCCTACAATGAGCAGTTCTTC. It specifies CASSVTGSYNEQFF.

This sequence joins TRBV6-5 and TRBJ2-2; no reliable D call. Germline V gene lookup returns CDR1 MNHEY and CDR2 SVGAGI. Trimming removed 6 bases at V and 1 base at J, with 9 bases between. This CDR3 comprises 14 residues. CDR3 nucleotide sequence: TGTGCCAGCAGAACGACCGAGAACACCGGGGAGCTGTTTTTT. Amino acids: CASRTTENTGELFF.

This rearrangement joins TRBV6-5 to TRBJ2-3; D is ambiguous. Germline V gene sequence: CDR1 MNHEY, CDR2 SVGAGI. V was clipped by 6 bases and J by 4 bases, with 11 bases between them. The CDR3 extends over 13 amino acids. The DNA of the CDR3 is TGTGCCAGCAGACCACAACTGGCAGATACGCAGTATTTT. Translated, it gives CASRPQLADTQYF.

This chain links TRBV19 with TRBJ1-3, with D perhaps matching TRBD1 (6 bases). Trimming removed 5 bases at V and 8 bases at J, with 22 bases between. Germline values: CDR1 LNHDA, CDR2 SQIVND (reference sequence). The CDR3 extends over 16 amino acids. The CDR3 coding sequence is TGTGCCAGTAGTTCGAAGCCTCGGGGGGCACTTTACACCATATATTTT. Translation: CASSSKPRGALYTIYF.

The gene calls are TRBV5-4 and TRBJ1-6; 10 bases map to TRBD1. CDR3 size: 16 residues. Losses at the gene ends were 1 base for V and 8 bases for J; bases not matched to a gene: 6. Germline-derived CDR1 and CDR2 are SGHNT and YYREEE (reference sequence). CDR3 nucleotides: TGTGCCAGCAGCTTGAACCGCGGGACAGGGGATTCACCCCTCCACTTT. Residues: CASSLNRGTGDSPLHF.

The chain links TRBV2 to TRBJ1-5; 9 positions agree with TRBD1. The trim removed 8 bases at V and 9 bases at J, leaving 2 bases unmatched. The CDR3 runs to 11 residues. The germline CDR1 and CDR2 sequences are SNHLY and FYNNEI. The CDR3 bases are TGTGCCAGCGGGGGACAGGGGCCCCAGCATTTT. Translation: CASGGQGPQHF.

The rearrangement uses TRBV10-3 and TRBJ2-7, with D possibly being TRBD1 (6 bases). CDR3 size: 13 residues. CDR1 and CDR2 (germline): ENHRY, SYGVKD. V was cut by 11 bases and J by 4 bases, with 18 bases left in between. CDR3 residues: CAAARQENYEQYF. The DNA of the CDR3 is TGTGCCGCTGCCCGACAGGAAAATTACGAGCAGTACTTC.

The chain is built from TRBV13 and TRBJ2-5, with 13 positions matching TRBD2. Germline V lookup: CDR1 PRHDT, CDR2 FYEKMQ (reference sequence). The CDR3 has 16 amino acids. The J segment lost 5 bases and the V segment lost 0 bases, leaving 3 bases of the junction unmatched. The CDR3 region has the DNA TGTGCCAGCAGCTTAGGGACTAGCGGGAGGCGGGAGACCCAGTACTTC. This translates into CASSLGTSGRRETQYF.

This sequence joins TRBV5-8 and TRBJ2-7; D perhaps matches TRBD1 (5 bases). V was clipped by 6 bases and J by 2 bases, with 21 bases between them. The CDR3 spans 16 residues. The germline V gene has CDR1 SGHTS and CDR2 YDEGEE. In DNA form, the CDR3 reads TGTGCCAGCAACCCGATCGGATGGGGCACGACCTACGAGCAGTACTTC. Residues: CASNPIGWGTTYEQYF.

This clone was detected a few times. The chain recombines TRBV30 with TRBJ1-2; D is ambiguous. The germline CDR1 and CDR2 sequences are GTSNPN and SVGIG (reference sequence). Trimming removed 3 bases at V and 3 bases at J, with 11 bases between. The CDR3 is made up of 13 amino acids. The CDR3 loop is CAWSGITYYGYTF. DNA of the CDR3: TGTGCCTGGAGCGGTATCACCTACTATGGCTACACCTTC. The full variable domain, with the rest looked up from reference TRBV30 and TRBJ1-2, is SQTIHQWPATLVQPVGSPLSLECTVEGTSNPNLYWYRQAAGRGLQLLFYSVGIGQISSEVPQNLSASRPQDRQFILSSKKLLLSDSGFYLCAWSGITYYGYTFGSGTRLTVV.

V and J are TRBV2 and TRBJ1-5, with TRBD1 matching over 8 bases. Germline V lookup: CDR1 SNHLY, CDR2 FYNNEI. This CDR3 region has 15 residues. Trimming cost V 7 bases and J 9 bases; bases outside gene matches: 14. The CDR3 is CASMGRAGGFGPQHF. The DNA of the CDR3 is TGTGCCAGCATGGGCAGGGCAGGGGGCTTCGGGCCCCAGCATTTT.

This clone has a handful of counts. This rearrangement joins TRBV5-4 to TRBJ1-3, with a weak D call TRBD1 (5 bases). Germline CDR1 reads SGHNT; CDR2 reads YYREEE (reference sequence). The CDR3 has 15 residues. V was cut by 1 base and J by 3 bases, with 11 bases left in between. In nucleotides, the CDR3 is TGTGCCAGCAGCTTGCCAGGGACGTTTGGAAACACCATATATTTT. Amino acids: CASSLPGTFGNTIYF.

V is TRBV5-1 and J is TRBJ2-7; possibly TRBD1 or TRBD2 for D (5 bases each). Germline V gene data show CDR1 as SGHRS and CDR2 as YFSETQ. This CDR3 is built from 15 residues. Trimming removed 2 bases at V and 4 bases at J, with 16 bases between. In DNA, the CDR3 is TGCGCCAGCAGCTTCGACTTTGGGGGAGTATACGAGCAGTACTTC. Translated: CASSFDFGGVYEQYF.

The chain's CDR3 is CASSLDREEAFF. DNA of the CDR3: TGCGCCAGCAGCTTGGACAGGGAAGAAGCTTTCTTT. The chain is built from TRBV5-1 and TRBJ1-1; perhaps TRBD1 as D (6 bases). The CDR3 sequence is 12 residues long. Per germline, CDR1 SGHRS and CDR2 YFSETQ. Trimming stripped 0 bases from V and 8 bases from J, with 8 bases between.

The V call is TRBV5-1, the J call TRBJ1-2; possibly TRBD1 for D (6 bases). V lost 0 bases and J 9 bases, leaving 12 bases between the germline ends. The length of the CDR3 is 13 residues. Germline assignment: CDR1 SGHRS and CDR2 YFSETQ. The CDR3 spells CASSLASRDSYTF. The DNA for the CDR3 is TGCGCCAGCAGCTTGGCCTCCCGGGACAGCTACACCTTC.

This clone has only one observation. The chain has TRBV4-2 and TRBJ1-2; no reliable D call. V was trimmed by 0 bases and J by 5 bases, leaving 7 bases between them. This CDR3 contains 13 residues. The germline gives CDR1 LGHNA, CDR2 YNFKEQ. CDR3 coding DNA: TGTGCCAGCAGCCAAGATGAGGATTATGGCTACACCTTC. This translates into CASSQDEDYGYTF.

The chain carries TRBV10-3 and TRBJ1-1; 8 bases fit TRBD1. The trim removed 6 bases at V and 2 bases at J, leaving 8 bases unmatched. CDR3 length: 15 residues. CDR1 ENHRY and CDR2 SYGVKD come from the germline V gene. The CDR3 DNA reads TGTGCCATCAGGACTCCGGGACAGGTAAACACTGAAGCTTTCTTT. Its translation: CAIRTPGQVNTEAFF.

This clone was recorded a few times. CDR3 sequence: CASSLGGGRSYNEQFF. CDR3 nucleotide sequence: TGTGCCAGCAGCCTAGGGGGGGGAAGGAGTTACAATGAGCAGTTCTTC. This chain links TRBV7-8 with TRBJ2-1, with D perhaps matching TRBD2 (7 bases). Trimming removed 5 bases from V and 4 bases from J, with 18 bases in between. The germline gives CDR1 SGHVS, CDR2 FQNEAQ. There are 16 residues in the CDR3.